The 28 T cell receptor beta chains below all came from one sample that was sequenced in a study of T cell responses to AZD1222 COVID-19 vaccine. The data were produced by immunoSEQ multiplex PCR, yet TCRdb's version contains in-frame clones alone and is incomplete. The repertoire holds about 140,000 clones, with around nine tenths as singletons. The starting material was peripheral blood, obtained 28 days after the second AZD1222 dose. The receptors stem from an adult who received the AZD1222 COVID-19 vaccine.

V and J are TRBV10-3 and TRBJ2-3; possible D gene TRBD2, 6 bases. V was pared by 1 base and J by 5 bases, with 19 bases between. In germline, CDR1 is ENHRY, CDR2 SYGVKD. CDR3 size: 17 residues. The DNA for the CDR3 is TGTGCCATCAGTGAGTACCGGCGGGACCGGTTCTTAGATACGCAGTATTTT. Residues: CAISEYRRDRFLDTQYF.

The chain couples TRBV12-5 to TRBJ2-3; 7 bases match TRBD2. The CDR3 is 15 residues long. Germline CDR1 is LGHNT and CDR2 is FRNRAP. The junction had 4 bases not matched to a gene; V was cut back by 1 base and J by 3 bases. Written as DNA, the CDR3 is TGTGCTAGTGGTTTGGGGGGGGGATTGACAGATACGCAGTATTTT. Translated, it gives CASGLGGGLTDTQYF.

The chain has TRBV7-9 and TRBJ1-5; TRBD1 might be the D (6 bases). The V and J ends lost 2 bases and 4 bases respectively, with 6 bases between them. Germline-derived CDR1 and CDR2 are SEHNR and FQNEAQ (reference sequence). The CDR3 length is 13 residues. DNA of the CDR3: TGTGCCAGCAGCTTACAGGGGAATCAGCCCCAGCATTTT. Protein: CASSLQGNQPQHF.

V and J are TRBV28 and TRBJ2-2, with TRBD1 matching 8 bases. The ends lost 5 bases at V and 4 bases at J; junction bases unmatched: 6. The CDR3 is 15 amino acids. Germline V gene lookup returns CDR1 MDHEN and CDR2 SYDVKM. The chain's CDR3 is CASSTGQGSTGELFF. The CDR3 region has the DNA TGTGCCAGCAGTACCGGACAGGGAAGCACCGGGGAGCTGTTTTTT.

J is TRBJ2-2 and V is TRBV19, with a possible D match to TRBD1 (6 bases). Looked up from germline, CDR1 is LNHDA and CDR2 is SQIVND (reference sequence). The CDR3 consists of 17 residues. V lost 7 bases to trimming and J lost 4 bases, with 22 bases between them. As DNA, the CDR3 is TGTGCCAGTACCAAACACTACAGGGAAAGCGCCACCGGGGAGCTGTTTTTT. As protein: CASTKHYRESATGELFF.

The chain carries TRBV11-2 and TRBJ1-6; D might be TRBD1 (6 bases). Trimming removed 1 base from V and 7 bases from J, with 11 bases in between. Germline-derived CDR1 and CDR2 are SGHAT and FQNNGV. The CDR3 has 15 amino acids. The CDR3: CASSLAGGQNSPLHF. The CDR3 DNA follows: TGTGCCAGCAGCTTAGCGGGGGGGCAGAATTCACCCCTCCACTTT.

This chain links TRBV27 with TRBJ2-7, with D maybe TRBD2 (7 bases). CDR1 and CDR2 from the germline V gene are MNHEY and SMNVEV (reference sequence). The CDR3 extends over 14 amino acids. The V and J ends lost 6 bases and 4 bases respectively, with 16 bases between them. The CDR3 DNA is TGTGCCAGCAGCCCTGTAGGGGGGGCGTACGAGCAGTACTTC. Translation gives CASSPVGGAYEQYF.

This sequence joins TRBV7-2 and TRBJ1-1; 8 bases agree with TRBD1. The CDR3 sequence is 17 residues long. Germline CDR1 is SGHTA and CDR2 is FQGNSA. The trim removed 5 bases at V and 4 bases at J, leaving 15 bases unmatched. CDR3 coding DNA: TGTGCCAGCAGCCCACTCGGGATCAGGGGGCGAGGCACTGAAGCTTTCTTT. Translating it yields CASSPLGIRGRGTEAFF.

The chain is built from TRBV4-1 and TRBJ2-3; weak D call: TRBD2 (5 bases). From germline, CDR1 is MGHRA and CDR2 YSYEKL. Trimming pared 6 bases from V and 0 bases from J, leaving 16 bases between. The CDR3 is 16 residues long. The CDR3: CASSFRAEPSTDTQYF. CDR3 nucleotides: TGCGCCAGCAGTTTCCGAGCGGAGCCTAGCACAGATACGCAGTATTTT.

This sequence joins TRBV24-1 and TRBJ2-2; a weak D match, TRBD1 (6 bases). CDR1 and CDR2 from the germline V gene are KGHDR and SFDVKD. This CDR3 comprises 15 residues. Trimming cost V 8 bases and J 4 bases, with 16 bases left between them. CDR3 protein: CATTLQTGITGELFF. CDR3 bases: TGTGCCACCACACTTCAAACAGGGATCACCGGGGAGCTGTTTTTT.

The chain couples TRBV6-5 to TRBJ2-7; D perhaps matches TRBD2 (7 bases). CDR3 length: 12 amino acids. Per germline, CDR1 MNHEY and CDR2 SVGAGI. V shed 8 bases and J shed 5 bases, with 13 bases lying between them. As DNA, the CDR3 is TGTGCCAGCCTGGGGGGGCCGGACGAGCAGTACTTC. Its translation: CASLGGPDEQYF.

This clone appeared a single time. V and J are TRBV4-1 and TRBJ1-6; 7 bases line up with TRBD1. J lost 8 bases, V lost 1 base, and 11 bases had no gene match. Germline V gives CDR1 MGHRA, CDR2 YSYEKL. The CDR3 has 17 amino acids. CDR3 in amino acids: CASSQARFGRGDSPLHF. CDR3 nucleotide sequence: TGCGCCAGCAGCCAAGCCAGATTTGGCAGGGGGGATTCACCCCTCCACTTT.

The chain employs TRBV7-8 and TRBJ1-1; D is possibly TRBD1 (5 bases). The CDR3 extends over 14 amino acids. Deletions cut 5 bases from V and 7 bases from J, with 17 bases between. The germline V gene encodes CDR1 SGHVS and CDR2 FQNEAQ. This chain's CDR3 is CASSPRRGQREAFF. As DNA, the CDR3 is TGTGCCAGCAGCCCCAGACGAGGACAACGTGAAGCTTTCTTT.

The chain is built from TRBV18 and TRBJ1-5, with D maybe TRBD1 (6 bases). Germline CDR1 is KGHSH and CDR2 is LQKENI. The CDR3 consists of 14 residues. V was clipped by 3 bases and J by 6 bases, with 12 bases between them. The CDR3 DNA reads as TGTGCCAGCTCACCGACGGACAGAACTCAGCCCCAGCATTTT. The encoded protein is CASSPTDRTQPQHF.

The chain couples TRBV27 to TRBJ1-2; D is uncertain. The V gene's germline CDR1 is MNHEY and CDR2 SMNVEV (reference sequence). Trimming pared 2 bases from V and 7 bases from J, leaving 17 bases between. This CDR3 comprises 15 residues. CDR3 sequence (DNA): TGTGCCAGCAGTTTACTCTTTTCGGGAAAGGGTGGCTACACCTTC. It translates to CASSLLFSGKGGYTF.

This clone was seen just once. The rearrangement joins TRBV30 to TRBJ2-1; 8 bases match TRBD2. Germline V gives CDR1 GTSNPN, CDR2 SVGIG (reference sequence). This CDR3 has 16 amino acids. The V gene end was trimmed by 0 bases and the J gene end by 8 bases; junction bases not matched to a gene: 12. CDR3 residues: CAWSVPGGRLPYEQFF. CDR3 coding DNA: TGTGCCTGGAGTGTACCCGGCGGGAGGTTACCATATGAGCAGTTCTTC.

CDR3 sequence reads: CASSIRRDYNSPLHF. The CDR3 region has the DNA TGTGCCAGTAGTATAAGACGGGACTATAATTCACCCCTCCACTTT. The chain uses TRBV19 and TRBJ1-6; D unclear. Germline V gene data show CDR1 as LNHDA and CDR2 as SQIVND (reference sequence). The CDR3 spans 15 residues. Trimming took off 2 bases at V and 3 bases at J, with 8 bases between the two ends. Full variable domain (missing parts from reference TRBV19 and TRBJ1-6): DGGITQSPKYLFRKEGQNVTLSCEQNLNHDAMYWYRQDPGQGLRLIYYSQIVNDFQKGDIAEGYSVSREKKESFPLTVTSAQKNPTAFYLCASSIRRDYNSPLHFGNGTRLTVT.

This sequence joins TRBV28 and TRBJ2-7; TRBD2 is a possible D gene (7 bases). The germline gives CDR1 MDHEN, CDR2 SYDVKM. The V gene lost 4 bases and the J gene lost 7 bases, with 11 bases spanning the gap. The CDR3 covers 12 residues. The CDR3, as DNA: TGTGCCAGCAGTTGGGGGGGGCTGGAGCAGTACTTC. It translates to CASSWGGLEQYF.

As regards this clone: Germline and junction disagree at one end, which may indicate a read error. The V call is TRBV5-4, the J call TRBJ1-2; D is unresolved. The CDR3 runs to 13 residues. The germline gives CDR1 SGHNT, CDR2 YYREEE (reference sequence). CDR3 DNA sequence: TGTGCCAGCAGCGTGGACCCAGGCCACCCGGATCGCTTC. Residues: CASSVDPGHPDRF.

The chain is built from TRBV27 and TRBJ2-1; perhaps TRBD2 as D (6 bases). Germline CDR1 is MNHEY and CDR2 is SMNVEV (reference sequence). The CDR3 length is 15 residues. Trimming removed 3 bases at V and 9 bases at J, with 18 bases between. The CDR3 DNA sequence: TGTGCCAGCAGTTTGGCGGCGGGGCCCTTTTTTGAGCAGTTCTTC. Residues: CASSLAAGPFFEQFF.

J is TRBJ2-1 and V is TRBV5-3; possibly TRBD1 or TRBD2 for D (5 bases each). TRBV5-3 is sorted into the ORF group, with uncertain function. The CDR3 covers 18 residues. Deletions cut 4 bases from V and 2 bases from J, with 22 bases between. Here the CDR3 reads CARSGGPSPSWAYNEQFF. In DNA form, the CDR3 reads TGTGCCAGAAGCGGGGGACCCTCTCCCTCCTGGGCCTACAATGAGCAGTTCTTC.

The rearrangement links TRBV2 to TRBJ1-1; D gene uncertain. Trimming removed 1 base at V and 5 bases at J, with 11 bases between. Germline V gene data show CDR1 as SNHLY and CDR2 as FYNNEI. The CDR3 has 14 residues. The CDR3 sequence: CASSEDPGRTEAFF. DNA for the CDR3: TGTGCCAGCAGTGAAGATCCGGGGAGGACTGAAGCTTTCTTT.

The CDR3 region is CASSLLNGIGTDTQYF. The CDR3 DNA reads TGTGCCAGCAGCTTATTGAATGGGATAGGCACAGATACGCAGTATTTT. The chain joins TRBV7-9 to TRBJ2-3, with D hard to call. Trimming shortened V by 2 bases and J by 1 base, and 13 bases separated the two germline ends. Germline V gives CDR1 SEHNR, CDR2 FQNEAQ (reference sequence). The CDR3 is made up of 16 amino acids.

This rearrangement joins TRBV5-1 to TRBJ2-6; TRBD1 agrees at 8 bases. The germline gives CDR1 SGHRS, CDR2 YFSETQ. V dropped 4 bases and J dropped 0; count of bases not matched to a gene: 6. The CDR3 runs 17 residues. The DNA of the CDR3 is TGCGCCAGCAGCCGGGACAGGCCTAGCTCTGGGGCCAACGTCCTGACTTTC. It is translated as CASSRDRPSSGANVLTF. The full variable domain, rest sourced from reference TRBV5-1 and TRBJ2-6, is KAGVTQTPRYLIKTRGQQVTLSCSPISGHRSVSWYQQTPGQGLQFLFEYFSETQRNKGNFPGRFSGRQFSNSRSEMNVSTLELGDSALYLCASSRDRPSSGANVLTFGAGSRLTVL.

This clone was seen at least ten times. The chain carries TRBV4-2 and TRBJ1-2, with 8 bases lining up with TRBD1. The CDR3 runs 16 residues. Germline CDR1 reads LGHNA; CDR2 reads YNFKEQ. V dropped 0 bases and J dropped 3; count of bases not matched to a gene: 6. The CDR3 spells CASSQDRAGGDYGYTF. The DNA of the CDR3 is TGTGCCAGCAGCCAAGATCGGGCAGGGGGCGACTATGGCTACACCTTC.

V is TRBV11-2 and J is TRBJ1-5, with 9 positions matching TRBD1. The CDR3 covers 14 residues. CDR1 and CDR2 (germline): SGHAT, FQNNGV. Trimming at V came to 5 bases and at J to 7 bases, leaving 6 bases not matched to a gene. The CDR3 loop is CASSEQGAKQPQHF. CDR3 nucleotide sequence: TGTGCCAGCAGCGAACAGGGGGCGAAACAGCCCCAGCATTTT.

The gene calls are TRBV28 and TRBJ1-5, with a possible D match to TRBD1 (5 bases). Germline V gene lookup returns CDR1 MDHEN and CDR2 SYDVKM. V was shortened by 10 bases and J by 0 bases, with 16 bases between the two germline ends. This CDR3 is 15 amino acids long. The DNA for the CDR3 is TGTGCCACAGCCAGGGAGGCCTATAGCAATCAGCCCCAGCATTTT. It specifies CATAREAYSNQPQHF.

In this sample, this clone turned up a few times. The chain recombines TRBV6-6 with TRBJ2-5; D is unresolved. With 3 bases removed from V and 5 bases from J, the gap between germline ends came to 16 bases. The CDR3 contains 15 residues. The germline CDR1 and CDR2 sequences are MNHNY and SVGAGI (reference sequence). CDR3 in amino acids: CASSYGRLTGETQYF. The CDR3 DNA reads TGTGCCAGCAGTTATGGGCGGCTTACTGGGGAGACCCAGTACTTC.